The 15 T cell receptor beta chains in this list originate from one sample, sequenced in a study of T cell repertoires in ileal Crohn's disease. TCRdb's table, derived via immunoSEQ multiplex PCR, lists solely in-frame clones and lacks some. The data hold around 13,000 clones, with 80% to 90% observed a single time. The source material was ileal tissue. The receptors originated from an adult with Crohn's disease.

V is TRBV5-6 and J is TRBJ2-1, with D possibly TRBD1 on 6 matching bases. Per germline, CDR1 SGHDT and CDR2 YYEEEE. The CDR3 loop spans 17 amino acids. With 0 bases removed from V and 9 bases from J, the gap between germline ends came to 22 bases. For the CDR3, the DNA is TGTGCCAGCAGCTTGGGGGGGCCAGGGGCCGTCCGGGGTGAGCAGTTCTTC. This encodes CASSLGGPGAVRGEQFF.

In its sample, this clone was seen a few times. The rearrangement uses TRBV5-1 and TRBJ1-5; tentatively, D is TRBD1 (5 bases). This CDR3 spans 13 amino acids. The V and J ends lost 0 bases and 9 bases respectively, with 10 bases between them. Germline V gene data show CDR1 as SGHRS and CDR2 as YFSETQ. CDR3 bases: TGCGCCAGCAGCTTGGAAGGGGATAGGCCCCAGCATTTT. This encodes CASSLEGDRPQHF.

This clone was observed a few times. The chain has TRBV5-1 and TRBJ1-1; 10 bases align to TRBD1. CDR1 and CDR2 from the germline V gene are SGHRS and YFSETQ. V was clipped by 3 bases and J by 2 bases; unmatched bases: 1. CDR3 length: 14 residues. DNA for the CDR3: TGCGCCAGCAGCTCGACAGGGGGCAACACTGAAGCTTTCTTT. Protein: CASSSTGGNTEAFF. The full variable domain, with the rest looked up from reference TRBV5-1 and TRBJ1-1, is KAGVTQTPRYLIKTRGQQVTLSCSPISGHRSVSWYQQTPGQGLQFLFEYFSETQRNKGNFPGRFSGRQFSNSRSEMNVSTLELGDSALYLCASSSTGGNTEAFFGQGTRLTVV.

The chain uses TRBV12-1 and TRBJ2-5; the table's TRBD2 call for D was not verified on the DNA. TRBV12-1 is designated a pseudogene. The CDR3 runs 17 residues. The CDR3 spells CASSTRTSGAVEETQYF. The DNA for the CDR3 is TGTGCCAGCAGCACTAGGACTAGCGGGGCCGTGGAGGAGACCCAGTACTTC.

The chain combines TRBV19 with TRBJ1-5; TRBD1 agrees at 7 bases. From germline, CDR1 is LNHDA and CDR2 SQIVND (reference sequence). J was trimmed by 7 bases and V by 3 bases; bases with no gene match: 6. This CDR3 has 14 residues. The CDR3 DNA is TGTGCCAGTAGTATCCAACAGGGGCGGCAGCCCCAGCATTTT. Its translation: CASSIQQGRQPQHF.

The chain uses TRBV6-4 and TRBJ2-5; 10 bases map to TRBD1. This CDR3 is 16 amino acids long. V gave up 2 bases and J gave up 6 bases; unmatched junction bases: 9. Per germline, CDR1 MRHNA and CDR2 SNTAGT. CDR3 sequence (DNA): TGTGCCAGCAGTGACACTCCGGGACAGGGGCGACAGACCCAGTACTTC. This translates into CASSDTPGQGRQTQYF.

This chain uses TRBV19 with TRBJ1-4, with TRBD1 identical over 8 bases. Germline trimming cut 3 bases from V and 5 bases from J; bases unmatched to any gene: 5. Germline V gene data show CDR1 as LNHDA and CDR2 as SQIVND (reference sequence). The CDR3 totals 15 residues. The CDR3 sequence: CASSMGTGNNEKLFF. The CDR3 nucleotides read TGTGCCAGTAGTATGGGGACAGGCAACAATGAAAAACTGTTTTTT.

This chain connects TRBV4-2 to TRBJ2-5, with 7 bases matching TRBD2. V lost 0 bases to trimming and J lost 4 bases; unmatched junction nucleotides: 5. The CDR3 consists of 15 residues. Per germline, CDR1 LGHNA and CDR2 YNFKEQ. The CDR3 bases are TGTGCCAGCAGCCAAGATAGTCCTAGCGGAGAGACCCAGTACTTC. It specifies CASSQDSPSGETQYF.

The J gene is TRBJ1-2, the V gene TRBV28, with D possibly TRBD1 on 5 matching bases. In germline, CDR1 is MDHEN, CDR2 SYDVKM. This CDR3 is built from 15 residues. V dropped 6 bases and J dropped 8 bases, with 22 bases sitting between them. The CDR3 DNA reads as TGTGCCAGCAGCCTAGACGGTGGGGCTGATCTCGGCTACACCTTC. It codes for CASSLDGGADLGYTF.

The chain carries TRBV9 and TRBJ1-3, with 7 bases aligning to TRBD1. The germline gives CDR1 SGDLS, CDR2 YYNGEE. The CDR3 has 16 residues. V lost 0 bases to trimming and J lost 0 bases; unmatched junction nucleotides: 3. In DNA, the CDR3 is TGTGCCAGCAGCGTAGACAGGGGTATCTCTGGAAACACCATATATTTT. This codes for CASSVDRGISGNTIYF.

The V and J genes are TRBV7-2 and TRBJ2-7, with 9 bases fitting TRBD2. CDR1 SGHTA and CDR2 FQGNSA come from the germline V gene. The CDR3 covers 13 residues. Trimming at V came to 6 bases and at J to 5 bases, leaving 5 bases not matched to a gene. This CDR3 is CASRAGTSHEQYF. In DNA form, the CDR3 reads TGTGCCAGCAGAGCCGGGACTAGCCACGAGCAGTACTTC.

The rearrangement uses TRBV25-1 and TRBJ2-3; perhaps TRBD1 as D (6 bases). In germline, CDR1 is MGHDK, CDR2 SYGVNS. The CDR3 contains 12 residues. Trimming took off 11 bases at V and 0 bases at J, with 9 bases between the two ends. The CDR3 here is CAVGQSTDTQYF. CDR3 coding DNA: TGTGCCGTAGGACAGAGCACAGATACGCAGTATTTT.

The chain couples TRBV7-2 to TRBJ2-4; TRBD1 is a possible D gene (5 bases). The CDR3 is made up of 13 amino acids. V gave up 5 bases and J gave up 6 bases, with 11 bases separating them. Germline CDR1 is SGHTA and CDR2 is FQGNSA. Here the CDR3 reads CASSGAPRNIQYF. In DNA, the CDR3 is TGTGCCAGCAGCGGGGCCCCTCGAAACATTCAGTACTTC.

The rearrangement joins TRBV30 to TRBJ2-3; 8 bases map to TRBD2. The germline V gene encodes CDR1 GTSNPN and CDR2 SVGIG (reference sequence). CDR3 length: 13 residues. V was pared by 5 bases and J by 4 bases, with 5 bases of the junction left unmatched. The CDR3 here is CAWGAGVADTQYF. The CDR3 DNA reads TGTGCCTGGGGAGCGGGGGTTGCAGATACGCAGTATTTT.

The chain carries TRBV5-1 and TRBJ1-1; D unclear. The germline CDR1 and CDR2 sequences are SGHRS and YFSETQ. V was clipped by 0 bases and J by 7 bases, with 7 bases between them. The length of the CDR3 is 12 residues. The chain's CDR3 is CASSLGQFEAFF. CDR3 sequence (DNA): TGCGCCAGCAGCTTGGGGCAGTTTGAAGCTTTCTTT.